This T cell receptor beta chain stems from a study of shared clonotypes between healthy human individuals. A deep-level run was used for the assay. The protocol was immunoSEQ multiplex PCR, while the TCRdb copy is restricted to in-frame clones and leaves out a portion. The table shows around 2.1 million clones, with 85% to 95% occurring only once. Terminally differentiated effector memory CD45RA+ cells were excluded by CCR7 positive selection of CD45RO-negative cells. CDR1 is SEHNR, CDR2 FQNEAQ, per germline (reference sequence). Trimming took 0 bases from V and 7 from J, leaving 6 bases between them. The length of the CDR3 is 12 residues.

The chain employs TRBV7-9 and TRBJ1-1; D uncertain. Material for sequencing was naive CD8+ T cells from PBMCs. This receptor was taken from a man younger than 35 in good health. Some clones in this sample may be carry-over from other donors' samples. In DNA, the CDR3 is TGTGCCAGCAGCTTAGCGGGCAGTGAAGCTTTCTTT. This sequence encodes CASSLAGSEAFF.